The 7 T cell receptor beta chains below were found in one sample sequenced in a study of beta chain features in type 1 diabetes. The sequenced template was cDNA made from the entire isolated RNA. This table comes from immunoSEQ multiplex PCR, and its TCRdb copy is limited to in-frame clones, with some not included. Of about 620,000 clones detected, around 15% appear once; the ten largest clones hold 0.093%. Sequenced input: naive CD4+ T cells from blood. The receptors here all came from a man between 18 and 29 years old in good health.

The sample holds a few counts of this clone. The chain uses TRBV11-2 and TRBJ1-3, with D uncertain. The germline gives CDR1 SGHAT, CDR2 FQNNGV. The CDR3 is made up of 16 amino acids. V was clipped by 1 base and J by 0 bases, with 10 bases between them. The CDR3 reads CASSLVQASSGNTIYF. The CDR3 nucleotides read TGTGCCAGCAGCTTAGTTCAGGCCAGCTCTGGAAACACCATATATTTT. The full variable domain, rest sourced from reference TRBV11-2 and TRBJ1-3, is EAGVAQSPRYKIIEKRQSVAFWCNPISGHATLYWYQQILGQGPKLLIQFQNNGVVDDSQLPKDRFSAERLKGVDSTLKIQPAKLEDSAVYLCASSLVQASSGNTIYFGEGSWLTVV.

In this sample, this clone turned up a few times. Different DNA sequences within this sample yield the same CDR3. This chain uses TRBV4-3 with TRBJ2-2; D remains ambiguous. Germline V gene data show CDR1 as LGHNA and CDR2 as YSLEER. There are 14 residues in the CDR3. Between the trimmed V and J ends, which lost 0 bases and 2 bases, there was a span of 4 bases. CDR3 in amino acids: CASSQDANTGELFF. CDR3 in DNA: TGCGCCAGCAGCCAAGATGCCAACACCGGGGAGCTGTTTTTT.

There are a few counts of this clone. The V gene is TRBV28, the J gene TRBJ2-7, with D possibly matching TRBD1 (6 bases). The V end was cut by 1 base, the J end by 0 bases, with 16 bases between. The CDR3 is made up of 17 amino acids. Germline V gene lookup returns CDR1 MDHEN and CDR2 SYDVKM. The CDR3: CASSLFILRQDSYEQYF. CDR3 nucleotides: TGTGCCAGCAGTTTATTCATCCTTAGACAGGACTCCTACGAGCAGTACTTC.

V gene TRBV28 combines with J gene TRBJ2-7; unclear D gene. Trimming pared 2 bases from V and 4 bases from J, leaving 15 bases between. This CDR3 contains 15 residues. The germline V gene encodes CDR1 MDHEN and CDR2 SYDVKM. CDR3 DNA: TGTGCCAGCAGTTTAAGTCGGGTAAGAGGTTACGAGCAGTACTTC. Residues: CASSLSRVRGYEQYF.

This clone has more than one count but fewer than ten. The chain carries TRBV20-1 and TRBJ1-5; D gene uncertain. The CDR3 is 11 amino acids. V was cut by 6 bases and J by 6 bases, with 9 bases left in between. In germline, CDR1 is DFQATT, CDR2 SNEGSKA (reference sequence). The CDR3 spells CSAPLGQPQHF. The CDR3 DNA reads TGCAGTGCACCACTCGGTCAGCCCCAGCATTTT.

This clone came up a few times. CDR3: CASSRDSKGGYGYTF. As DNA, the CDR3 is TGTGCCAGCAGCCGAGACTCAAAAGGGGGCTATGGCTACACCTTC. The rearrangement joins TRBV14 to TRBJ1-2; a weak D match, TRBD1 (6 bases). V was shortened by 4 bases and J by 4 bases, with 16 bases between the two germline ends. There are 15 residues in the CDR3. From germline, CDR1 is SGHDN and CDR2 FVKESK.

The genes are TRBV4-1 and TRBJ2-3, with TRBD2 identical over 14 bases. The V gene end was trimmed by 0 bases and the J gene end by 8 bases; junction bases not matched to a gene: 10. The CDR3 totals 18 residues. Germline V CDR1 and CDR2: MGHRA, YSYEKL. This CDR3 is CASSQDQGTSGSGGTQYF. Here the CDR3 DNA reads TGCGCCAGCAGCCAAGATCAGGGGACTAGCGGGAGCGGGGGTACGCAGTATTTT.